The rows below give T cell receptor beta chains drawn from one sample of a study of regulatory T cells in long-lasting Graves disease. Using its own MiXCR run on the multiplex PCR reads, TCRdb lists one record per CDR3 protein. The sample lists around 500,000 distinct CDR3 sequences; around 15% were seen once. This sample also belongs to another study, concerning T cells in Graves' hyperthyroidism and ophthalmopathy.

The specimen was peripheral blood mononuclear cells (PBMCs), collected at new diagnosis, from a patient treated with antithyroid drugs. Receptors originate from a woman aged 35-65 years with Graves disease. CDR3s include the opening cysteine and the closing phenylalanine or tryptophan. Fields, in order: D gene, J gene, V gene, clone size, CDR3 DNA, CDR3 protein. D genes are given only for firm matches. Only part of the rows carry a size: once, few, many, or a class if the clone is expanded.

D: -; J: TRBJ2-1; V: TRBV7-9; size: many; DNA: TGTGCCAGCAGCTTTCCAAAGGATGAGCAGTTCTTC; CDR3: CASSFPKDEQFF
D: TRBD2; J: TRBJ2-1; V: TRBV5-1; size: many; DNA: TGCGCCAGCAGCGCTGACGGGGGGGCGGGATTCAATGAGCAGTTCTTC; CDR3: CASSADGGAGFNEQFF
D: TRBD1; J: TRBJ1-1; V: TRBV12-5; size: many; DNA: TGTGCTAGTGGCTGGGGGCTCAGGGGGACTGAAGCTTTCTTT; CDR3: CASGWGLRGTEAFF
D: -; J: TRBJ2-7; V: TRBV11-2; size: many; DNA: TGTGCCAGTTCACAGTTCGGCTCCTACGAGCAGTACTTC; CDR3: CASSQFGSYEQYF
D: -; J: TRBJ2-1; V: TRBV24-1; size: many; DNA: TGTGCCACCAGTGATGGAATAGGGGGTGCGCAGTTCTTC; CDR3: CATSDGIGGAQFF
D: -; J: TRBJ1-5; V: TRBV27; size: many; DNA: TGTGCCAGCAGTTTATATCCAGATTATAGCAATCAGCCCCAGCATTTT; CDR3: CASSLYPDYSNQPQHF
D: TRBD1; J: TRBJ2-7; V: TRBV10-3; size: -; DNA: TGTGCCATCAGGGGGACAGGCTACGAGCAGTACTTC; CDR3: CAIRGTGYEQYF
D: -; J: TRBJ2-1; V: TRBV28; size: many; DNA: TGTGCCAGCAGTTTACTGGATGAGCAGTTCTTC; CDR3: CASSLLDEQFF
D: -; J: TRBJ2-1; V: TRBV30; size: many; DNA: TGTGCCTGGAGTGCACGCCGGGGAATTTGGGCCAATGAGCAGTTCTTC; CDR3: CAWSARRGIWANEQFF
D: TRBD2; J: TRBJ2-1; V: TRBV2; size: many; DNA: TGTGCCAGGCGGGCGGGGGGCCGTGAGCAGTTCTTC; CDR3: CARRAGGREQFF
D: TRBD1; J: TRBJ1-1; V: TRBV20-1; size: -; DNA: TGCAGTGCTCCTAGGACAGGGATGAACACTGAAGCTTTCTTT; CDR3: CSAPRTGMNTEAFF
D: -; J: TRBJ1-1; V: TRBV4-1; size: few; DNA: TGCGCCAGCAGCCAATTAAGCGGCATGAACACTGAAGCTTTCTTT; CDR3: CASSQLSGMNTEAFF
D: -; J: TRBJ1-6; V: TRBV5-4; size: many; DNA: TGTGCCAGCAGGGCCGGGACCCCCGTGGGATCACCCCTCCACTTT; CDR3: CASRAGTPVGSPLHF
D: TRBD1; J: TRBJ2-3; V: TRBV27; size: many; DNA: TGTGCCAGCAGTTTTCTGCCGGACAGGACCACAGATACGCAGTATTTT; CDR3: CASSFLPDRTTDTQYF
D: -; J: TRBJ2-2; V: TRBV14; size: -; DNA: TGTGCCAGCAGCCAAGGAACAGGGTGGACCGGGGAGCTGTTTTTT; CDR3: CASSQGTGWTGELFF
D: -; J: TRBJ1-6; V: TRBV6-1; size: -; DNA: TGTGCCAGCATGCAGAACTTCTATAGTTCACCCCTCCACTTT; CDR3: CASMQNFYSSPLHF
D: -; J: TRBJ1-3; V: TRBV10-3; size: -; DNA: TGTGCCATCATTCTCCGGGACGCCAGAAACACCATATATTTT; CDR3: CAIILRDARNTIYF
D: TRBD1; J: TRBJ1-6; V: TRBV5-1; size: -; DNA: TGCGCCAGCAGCTTGGCGGCAGGGGGATTAAATTCACCCCTCCACTTT; CDR3: CASSLAAGGLNSPLHF
D: TRBD2; J: TRBJ2-5; V: TRBV2; size: many; DNA: TGTGCCAGCAGGCTAGCGGGGGGAAACCAAGAGACCCAGTACTTC; CDR3: CASRLAGGNQETQYF
D: -; J: TRBJ2-7; V: TRBV12-3/TRBV12-4; size: few; DNA: TGTGCCAGCAGGCCCGGGACAACTTACGAGCAGTACTTC; CDR3: CASRPGTTYEQYF
D: -; J: TRBJ2-2; V: TRBV2; size: few; DNA: TGTGCCAGCAGTAAGACAGTATACGACACCGGGGAGCTGTTTTTT; CDR3: CASSKTVYDTGELFF
D: TRBD1; J: TRBJ2-7; V: TRBV9; size: few; DNA: TGTGCCAGCAGAAGCTCCAGGGGGCCCTACGAGCAGTACTTC; CDR3: CASRSSRGPYEQYF
D: TRBD2; J: TRBJ2-5; V: TRBV20-1; size: few; DNA: TGCAGTGCTCCTTACCGACTAGCGGGGGGCCCGGAGACCCAGTACTTC; CDR3: CSAPYRLAGGPETQYF
D: -; J: TRBJ1-1; V: TRBV19; size: -; DNA: TGTGCCAGTAGCTCAGGGGCGAACACTGAAGCTTTCTTT; CDR3: CASSSGANTEAFF
D: -; J: TRBJ2-2; V: TRBV10-1; size: -; DNA: TGCGCCAGCAGTGACTGGGCAGGGGAGCTGTTTTTT; CDR3: CASSDWAGELFF
D: TRBD1; J: TRBJ1-5; V: TRBV24-1; size: few; DNA: TGTGCCACCGGGGGACAGGGCGGTCAGCCCCAGCATTTT; CDR3: CATGGQGGQPQHF
D: TRBD1; J: TRBJ1-5; V: TRBV6-2/TRBV6-3; size: many; DNA: TGTGCCAGCAGCTATGGGACAGGATATCAGCCCCAGCATTTT; CDR3: CASSYGTGYQPQHF
D: TRBD1; J: TRBJ1-5; V: TRBV20-1; size: -; DNA: TGCAGTGCTTCTACAGGGGGCGGGGGTCAGCCCCAGCATTTT; CDR3: CSASTGGGGQPQHF
D: -; J: TRBJ2-6; V: TRBV4-1; size: -; DNA: TGCGCCAGCAGCCAAGTGGGCAGGATACTCTCTGGGGCCAACGTCCTGACTTTC; CDR3: CASSQVGRILSGANVLTF
D: TRBD1; J: TRBJ1-1; V: TRBV20-1; size: many; DNA: TGCAGTGCTAGACAAGGACAGGGGGACCTTGAAGCTTTCTTT; CDR3: CSARQGQGDLEAFF
D: TRBD1; J: TRBJ1-6; V: TRBV9; size: -; DNA: TGTGCCAGCAGCGGGGACAGTTACGCACTTAATTCACCCCTCCACTTT; CDR3: CASSGDSYALNSPLHF
D: TRBD1; J: TRBJ1-6; V: TRBV11-2; size: many; DNA: TGTGCCAGCAGCTTGACAGGGGCCAATCCCCACCTCCACTTT; CDR3: CASSLTGANPHLHF
D: -; J: TRBJ1-1; V: TRBV7-6; size: few; DNA: TGTGCCAGCAGCCCGTGGGGGGGGACTGAAGCTTTCTTT; CDR3: CASSPWGGTEAFF
D: TRBD1; J: TRBJ1-2; V: TRBV3-1; size: many; DNA: TGTGCCAGCAGCGGGACAGGGAGTAACTATGGCTACACCTTC; CDR3: CASSGTGSNYGYTF
D: TRBD1; J: TRBJ2-5; V: TRBV6-1; size: many; DNA: TGTGCCAGCGGGTACAGGGGGCTCGAAGAGACCCAGTACTTC; CDR3: CASGYRGLEETQYF
D: -; J: TRBJ1-5; V: TRBV9; size: -; DNA: TGTGCCAGCAGCGCCGAACCCGGAAGGGGTTGGGATCAGCCCCAGCATTTT; CDR3: CASSAEPGRGWDQPQHF
D: -; J: TRBJ1-2; V: TRBV27; size: many; DNA: TGTGCCAGCAGTTTTGGGGGCGGGTTAGTTGGCTACACCTTC; CDR3: CASSFGGGLVGYTF
D: -; J: TRBJ1-1; V: TRBV15; size: few; DNA: TGTGCCACCAGCAGAGACTTACTAGGGAATACTGAAGCTTTCTTT; CDR3: CATSRDLLGNTEAFF
D: -; J: TRBJ2-3; V: TRBV10-2; size: few; DNA: TGCGCCAGCAACGCGATCACAGATACGCAGTATTTT; CDR3: CASNAITDTQYF
D: -; J: TRBJ1-2; V: TRBV3-1; size: many; DNA: TGTGCCAGCAGCCAAGTTGTACAGAACTATGGCTACACCTTC; CDR3: CASSQVVQNYGYTF
D: TRBD1; J: TRBJ2-2; V: TRBV5-6; size: few; DNA: TGTGCCAGCAGCTTGGAGGGGACAGGGTACGGGGAGCTGTTTTTT; CDR3: CASSLEGTGYGELFF
D: TRBD1; J: TRBJ1-1; V: TRBV18; size: many; DNA: TGTGCCAGCTCACGAACCGGGACAGCCGCTTTCTTT; CDR3: CASSRTGTAAFF
D: TRBD1; J: TRBJ1-6; V: TRBV3-1; size: many; DNA: TGTGCCAGCAGCCTTCACACCGGGACAGGGAATTCACCCCTCCACTTT; CDR3: CASSLHTGTGNSPLHF
D: TRBD2; J: TRBJ2-1; V: TRBV5-1; size: -; DNA: TGCGCCAGCAGCTTGATTGCGGGGGGGTATGATGAGCAGTTCTTC; CDR3: CASSLIAGGYDEQFF
D: -; J: TRBJ2-7; V: TRBV7-2; size: few; DNA: TGTGCCAGCAGCTCCCAGCCATTAAGCGACGAGCAGTACTTC; CDR3: CASSSQPLSDEQYF
D: TRBD2; J: TRBJ2-3; V: TRBV28; size: few; DNA: TGTGCCAGCAGTCCAGCGGGGACTGAAGATACGCAGTATTTT; CDR3: CASSPAGTEDTQYF
D: -; J: TRBJ2-5; V: TRBV7-3; size: few; DNA: TGTGCCAGCAGCTTAAAACAGGGCCAGTACTTC; CDR3: CASSLKQGQYF
D: -; J: TRBJ2-3; V: TRBV6-2/TRBV6-3; size: many; DNA: TGTGCCAGCAGTTACTCAGCAAGACGGGGTCGCACAGATACGCAGTATTTT; CDR3: CASSYSARRGRTDTQYF
D: TRBD1; J: TRBJ1-5; V: TRBV27; size: -; DNA: TGTGCCAGCAGCCTGACAGGGGGCCTTCAGCCCCAGCATTTT; CDR3: CASSLTGGLQPQHF
D: TRBD1; J: TRBJ2-7; V: TRBV11-2; size: -; DNA: TGTGCCAGCAGCTTTCCCGGGACAGCCTACGAGCAGTACTTC; CDR3: CASSFPGTAYEQYF
D: -; J: TRBJ2-2; V: TRBV2; size: -; DNA: TGTGCCAGCAGTGATAGCCCCAGCGGACCGAACACCGGGGAGCTGTTTTTT; CDR3: CASSDSPSGPNTGELFF
D: TRBD1; J: TRBJ1-2; V: TRBV6-1; size: -; DNA: TGTGCCAGCAGTACCAGGGGGGGGGGCTATGGCTACACCTTC; CDR3: CASSTRGGGYGYTF
D: TRBD1; J: TRBJ1-1; V: TRBV18; size: -; DNA: TGTGCCAGCTCACCCTACGGGACAGACACTGAAGCTTTCTTT; CDR3: CASSPYGTDTEAFF